The rows below give T cell receptor beta chains drawn from one sample of a study of T cell repertoires in cytomegalovirus infection. Antigens of these TCRs are unknown. TCRdb independently ran MiXCR on the reads; one entry per CDR3 protein. The profile shows fewer than 1,000,000 distinct CDR3 sequences, roughly 30% of them singletons. This specimen consisted of cultured CD8+ T cells from PBMCs, obtained from culture after CMV antigen stimulation. The receptors originated from a human donor in good health (CMV status not recorded). Some clones in this sample may be carry-over from other donors' samples. Each CDR3 is given with its conserved first and last residue. The order of the fields is clone size, V gene, J gene, CDR3 protein. Size tells how often a clone was seen (once, few, many) or the class of an expanded clone, and some rows leave it out.

few	TRBV15	TRBJ2-7	CATSRGDGTYEQYF
-	TRBV19	TRBJ1-1	CASSWATTEAFF
few	TRBV12-3/TRBV12-4	TRBJ1-1	CASSPSEHGTEAFF
-	TRBV9	TRBJ2-1	CASSVRSGGGNEQFF
-	TRBV12-3/TRBV12-4	TRBJ2-1	CASSPRKGGEQFF
few	TRBV6-2/TRBV6-3	TRBJ2-3	CASSYSPRYERGTTDTQYF
-	TRBV9	TRBJ2-5	CASSVWDRVGETQYF
-	TRBV14	TRBJ2-3	CASSRVALGTDTQYF
many	TRBV19	TRBJ1-1	CASSPRENTEAFF
-	TRBV27	TRBJ1-6	CASSSNQGASPLHF
-	TRBV18	TRBJ1-5	CASSPVRPQHF
many	TRBV7-6	TRBJ2-7	CASSLAGPGQGVYEQYF
-	TRBV7-7	TRBJ2-1	CASSPNRGEQFF
-	TRBV29-1	TRBJ2-1	CSVGLANEQFF
-	TRBV28	TRBJ1-1	CASSSAGGPEAFF
-	TRBV5-4	TRBJ2-7	CASSFRGLAGLPSYEQYF
few	TRBV7-9	TRBJ2-1	CASSPRVTSGGKPTNGFEQFF
-	TRBV7-2	TRBJ2-1	CASSLAIRGYYNEQFF
-	TRBV27	TRBJ2-1	CASSILYSGSAPPEQFF
-	TRBV2	TRBJ2-3	CASSEIGTGGLTDTQYF
many	TRBV7-2	TRBJ2-1	CASSLGRQGANEQFF
few	TRBV9	TRBJ2-1	CASSLPDNEQFF
-	TRBV12-5	TRBJ2-1	CASGYSPGNEQFF
few	TRBV3-1	TRBJ1-5	CASSQYTGPIWPQHF
-	TRBV7-8	TRBJ1-2	CASSKSRGLDGYTF
few	TRBV19	TRBJ2-1	CASSIRSPNEQFF
few	TRBV7-9	TRBJ2-7	CASSFPGRYYEQYF
few	TRBV2	TRBJ1-1	CASSPGWGDTEAFF
many	TRBV7-9	TRBJ2-1	CASSPPGGMYNEQFF
-	TRBV27	TRBJ2-1	CATTSGENEQFF
few	TRBV9	TRBJ2-1	CASSVALAGGRDEQFF
few	TRBV14	TRBJ1-6	CASSGWDNSPLHF
-	TRBV6-2/TRBV6-3	TRBJ2-1	CSSSLLGLAGANEQFF
few	TRBV27	TRBJ2-1	CASRKGVGNEQFF
-	TRBV7-3	TRBJ2-3	CAIRGPETDTQYF
-	TRBV12-3/TRBV12-4	TRBJ2-7	CASSRTVGGPSPEQYF
-	TRBV6-2/TRBV6-3	TRBJ2-2	CASSYVAPTTGELFF
-	TRBV3-1	TRBJ1-2	CASSLTIQDSQRYGYTF
many	TRBV24-1	TRBJ2-5	CATSASGPSGPPGGETQYF
-	TRBV14	TRBJ1-6	CASSREDLGYNSPLHF